This TCR beta chain was sequenced for a study of T-cell reconstitution after alpha-beta-depleted transplantation in children. This clonotype showed up many times. Using unique molecular identifiers, the investigators prepared the TCRbeta library. TCRdb independently ran MiXCR on the PCR reads; one entry per CDR3 protein. The table shows about 640,000 distinct CDR3 sequences, with over 15% occurring only once. The CDR3 is 14 residues long. V was trimmed by 3 bases and J by 5 bases, leaving 14 bases between them. Germline CDR1 is DFQATT and CDR2 is SNEGSKA (reference sequence). This receptor was identified in a human donor who donated a stem cell graft to a child with acute myeloid leukemia. The V gene is TRBV20-1, the J gene TRBJ2-1; D gene unclear. The starting material was PBMCs from the stem cell graft donor, obtained from the stem cell graft. CDR3 DNA: TGCAGTGCTAGCCGCGCAGTTCCACACAATGAGCAGTTCTTC. This codes for CSASRAVPHNEQFF.